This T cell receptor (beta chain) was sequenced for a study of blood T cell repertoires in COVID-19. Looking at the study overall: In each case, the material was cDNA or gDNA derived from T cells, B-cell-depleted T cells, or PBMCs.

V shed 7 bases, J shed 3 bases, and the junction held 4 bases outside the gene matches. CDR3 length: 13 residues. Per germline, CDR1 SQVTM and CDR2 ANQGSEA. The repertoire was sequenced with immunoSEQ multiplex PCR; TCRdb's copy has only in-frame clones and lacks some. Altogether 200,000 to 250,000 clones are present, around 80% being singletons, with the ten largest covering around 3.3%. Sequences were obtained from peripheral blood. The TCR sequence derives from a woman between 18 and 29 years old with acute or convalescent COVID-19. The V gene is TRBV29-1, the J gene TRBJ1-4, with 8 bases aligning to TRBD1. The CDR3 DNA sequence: TGCAGCGCTGCGACAGGGGCTAATGAAAAACTGTTTTTT. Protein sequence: CSAATGANEKLFF. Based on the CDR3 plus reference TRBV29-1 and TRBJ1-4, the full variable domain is SAVISQKPSRDICQRGTSLTIQCQVDSQVTMMFWYRQQPGQSLTLIATANQGSEATYESGFVIDKFPISRPNLTFSTLTVSNMSPEDSSIYLCSAATGANEKLFFGSGTQLSVL.